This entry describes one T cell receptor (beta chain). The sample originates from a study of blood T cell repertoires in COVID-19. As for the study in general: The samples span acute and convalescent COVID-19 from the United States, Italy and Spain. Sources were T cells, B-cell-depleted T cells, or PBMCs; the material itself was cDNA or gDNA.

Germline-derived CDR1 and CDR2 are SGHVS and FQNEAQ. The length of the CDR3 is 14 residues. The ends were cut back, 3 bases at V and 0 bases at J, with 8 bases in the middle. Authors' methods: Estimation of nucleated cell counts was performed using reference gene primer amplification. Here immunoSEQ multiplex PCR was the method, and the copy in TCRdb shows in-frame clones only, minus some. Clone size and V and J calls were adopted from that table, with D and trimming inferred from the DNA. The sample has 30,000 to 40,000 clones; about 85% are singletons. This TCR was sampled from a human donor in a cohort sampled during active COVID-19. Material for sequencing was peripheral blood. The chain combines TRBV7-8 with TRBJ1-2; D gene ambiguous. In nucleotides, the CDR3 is TGTGCCAGCAGCTTGTCAGAAACTAACTATGGCTACACCTTC. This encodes CASSLSETNYGYTF.